These 25 T cell receptor beta chains were all obtained from the same sample, sequenced in a study of T-cell reconstitution after alpha-beta-depleted transplantation in children. Preparing the TCRbeta library involved the use of unique molecular identifiers. TCRdb analysed the PCR reads with MiXCR anew, one entry per CDR3 protein. The sample yields about 590,000 distinct CDR3 sequences, 10% to 15% seen once. This sample comprised PBMCs, mostly from graft donor cells, obtained 360 days after TCRalphabeta/CD19-depleted stem cell transplant. These TCRs come from a male patient younger than 18 who had a stem cell transplant for acute myeloid leukemia, so the T cells may come from the graft donor.

In its sample, this clonotype was seen a few times. The rearrangement joins TRBV5-1 to TRBJ2-5; 13 bases fit TRBD2. Looked up from germline, CDR1 is SGHRS and CDR2 is YFSETQ. The CDR3 contains 16 residues. Trimming removed 0 bases from V and 3 bases from J; junction bases left unmatched: 2. CDR3 in amino acids: CASSLGGLAGEETQYF. The CDR3 region has the DNA TGCGCCAGCAGCTTGGGAGGACTAGCGGGAGAAGAGACCCAGTACTTC.

This clonotype was counted ten times or more. The chain employs TRBV27 and TRBJ1-6; D not certain. The V gene lost 6 bases and the J gene lost 1 base, with 4 bases spanning the gap. The CDR3 has 13 residues. Germline V CDR1 and CDR2: MNHEY, SMNVEV (reference sequence). The CDR3 nucleotides read TGTGCCAGCAGGGTTTCCTATAATTCACCCCTCCACTTT. It is translated as CASRVSYNSPLHF.

A few counts support this clonotype. This sequence joins TRBV14 and TRBJ2-3, with 8 nucleotides matching TRBD2. The CDR3 extends over 18 amino acids. Germline CDR1 SGHDN, CDR2 FVKESK. The ends lost 0 bases at V and 2 bases at J; junction bases unmatched: 10. The CDR3 coding sequence is TGTGCCAGCAGCCAAGATACCCCGGCTAGCGGGTACACAGATACGCAGTATTTT. As protein: CASSQDTPASGYTDTQYF.

This clonotype was recorded at least ten times. The chain couples TRBV20-1 to TRBJ2-7; D is undetermined. Germline-derived CDR1 and CDR2 are DFQATT and SNEGSKA (reference sequence). The CDR3 extends over 15 amino acids. Trimming stripped 1 base from V and 7 bases from J, with 20 bases between. CDR3 bases: TGCAGTGCTAGAGGGTTCAGTCAGAATCTCGGGGAGCAGTACTTC. Residues: CSARGFSQNLGEQYF.

This clonotype was detected only a few times. V is TRBV29-1 and J is TRBJ1-3, with D unresolved. Germline V gene sequence: CDR1 SQVTM, CDR2 ANQGSEA. The V end lost 1 base, the J end lost 0 bases, and 10 bases lay between the germline ends. CDR3 length: 15 residues. The CDR3 sequence is CSVEGQANSGNTIYF. The CDR3 nucleotides read TGCAGCGTTGAAGGCCAGGCAAACTCTGGAAACACCATATATTTT.

Ten or more counts support this clonotype. This chain uses TRBV20-1 with TRBJ2-1; 9 bases agree with TRBD2. This CDR3 region has 15 residues. V lost 3 bases to trimming and J lost 5 bases; unmatched junction nucleotides: 8. In germline, CDR1 is DFQATT, CDR2 SNEGSKA (reference sequence). CDR3 loop: CSASLGLAVNNEQFF. DNA of the CDR3: TGCAGTGCTAGTCTGGGACTAGCCGTGAACAATGAGCAGTTCTTC.

This clonotype has a handful of counts. The rearrangement links TRBV20-1 to TRBJ1-5; D gene unclear. This CDR3 contains 12 residues. Looked up from germline, CDR1 is DFQATT and CDR2 is SNEGSKA (reference sequence). V lost 1 base and J lost 9, with 10 bases in between. CDR3 sequence reads: CSARVADGPQHF. CDR3 in DNA: TGCAGTGCTAGAGTGGCCGACGGGCCCCAGCATTTT.

About this clonotype: Just one base apart from a much larger clone, this may be a read error. The CDR3 DNA reads as TGTGCCAGCAGTTACTCGAATAGTTCGAACCCCGGGGAGCTGTTTTTT. Its translation is CASSYSNSSNPGELFF. The rearrangement joins TRBV6-2 or TRBV6-3 to TRBJ2-2; D not resolved. CDR1 and CDR2 from the germline V gene are MNHEY and SVGEGT. This CDR3 has 16 residues.

The V and J genes are TRBV4-3 and TRBJ2-7; 7 nucleotides line up with TRBD1. This CDR3 has 18 residues. Germline V CDR1 and CDR2: LGHNA, YSLEER. The junction had 11 bases not matched to a gene; V was cut back by 0 bases and J by 0 bases. Here the CDR3 DNA reads TGCGCCAGCAGCCAAGATGAGGGGCAGGGGGTCCCCTCCTACGAGCAGTACTTC. Protein product: CASSQDEGQGVPSYEQYF.

This clonotype was picked up a small number of times. The V call is TRBV11-2, the J call TRBJ2-3; 9 bases agree with TRBD2. From germline, CDR1 is SGHAT and CDR2 FQNNGV. The CDR3 is 19 residues long. Trimming at V came to 3 bases and at J to 3 bases, leaving 16 bases not matched to a gene. The CDR3 loop is CASSFGKSAGGRWTDTQYF. The CDR3 bases are TGTGCCAGCAGCTTCGGGAAGTCTGCGGGAGGGCGGTGGACAGATACGCAGTATTTT.

This clonotype was seen ten or more times. This chain connects TRBV12-3 or TRBV12-4 to TRBJ2-1; D not certain. V lost 8 bases and J lost 7, with 6 bases in between. The CDR3 length is 10 residues. CDR3 bases: TGTGCCAGCGGGTGGAATGAGCAGTTCTTC. It specifies CASGWNEQFF.

V gene TRBV21-1 combines with J gene TRBJ1-1; no DNA check was done on the table's D call, TRBD1. TRBV21-1 counts as a pseudogene. CDR3 length: 15 amino acids. DNA for the CDR3: TGTGCCAGCAGCAAAGGATCGGGACCCAACACTGAAGCTTTCTTT. Translation: CASSKGSGPNTEAFF.

Written as DNA, the CDR3 is TGCGCCAGCAGCCAAGATGAGTACCCAGGGCCAGGGGAGACCCAGTACTTC. Its protein is CASSQDEYPGPGETQYF. The chain recombines TRBV4-3 with TRBJ2-5, with D possibly TRBD1 on 5 matching bases. The V and J ends lost 0 bases and 5 bases respectively, with 19 bases between them. The CDR3 spans 17 residues. CDR1 is LGHNA and CDR2 is YSLEER in the germline V gene.

This chain uses TRBV29-1 with TRBJ2-1, with 11 bases matching TRBD2. V lost 7 bases to trimming and J lost 7 bases; unmatched junction nucleotides: 9. Germline assignment: CDR1 SQVTM and CDR2 ANQGSEA. The CDR3 is made up of 14 amino acids. CDR3 amino acids: CSESLAGGPNEQFF. In DNA, the CDR3 is TGCAGCGAATCTTTAGCGGGAGGGCCAAATGAGCAGTTCTTC.

This clonotype showed up just a few times. The chain recombines TRBV6-2 or TRBV6-3 with TRBJ2-2; D is unresolved. The CDR3 sequence is 16 residues long. Trimming removed 0 bases at V and 5 bases at J, with 13 bases between. CDR1 is MNHEY, CDR2 SVGEGT, per germline. CDR3 loop: CASSYSRLRTTGELFF. The DNA for the CDR3 is TGTGCCAGCAGTTACTCCCGGTTAAGAACGACCGGGGAGCTGTTTTTT.

A few counts support this clonotype. The V gene is TRBV18, the J gene TRBJ2-7; 11 nucleotides align to TRBD1. Trimming at V came to 2 bases and at J to 1 base, leaving 7 bases not matched to a gene. The length of the CDR3 is 17 residues. Germline CDR1 reads KGHSH; CDR2 reads LQKENI. The DNA of the CDR3 is TGTGCCAGCTCACCAGGACAGGGGGCATCTGCGTCCTACGAGCAGTACTTC. This codes for CASSPGQGASASYEQYF.

The rearrangement uses TRBV7-2 and TRBJ2-7, with D perhaps matching TRBD2 (6 bases). Trimming removed 7 bases at V and 2 bases at J, with 21 bases between. From germline, CDR1 is SGHTA and CDR2 FQGNSA. This CDR3 spans 16 amino acids. CDR3 protein: CASTLYGLATTYEQYF. The CDR3 nucleotides read TGTGCCAGCACCCTGTATGGGCTAGCGACAACCTACGAGCAGTACTTC.

In this sample, this clonotype turned up a few times. This chain joins TRBV9 and TRBJ2-5; tentative D call: TRBD2 (5 bases). Germline lookup yields CDR1 SGDLS and CDR2 YYNGEE. The CDR3 runs to 17 residues. V was shortened by 3 bases and J by 5 bases, with 23 bases between the two germline ends. The CDR3 reads CASSAGLTNPIKETQYF. The CDR3 DNA is TGTGCCAGCAGCGCGGGTTTGACTAACCCTATTAAGGAGACCCAGTACTTC. Using reference TRBV9 and TRBJ2-5 for the parts outside the CDR3, the full variable domain is DSGVTQTPKHLITATGQRVTLRCSPRSGDLSVYWYQQSLDQGLQFLIQYYNGEERAKGNILERFSAQQFPDLHSELNLSSLELGDSALYFCASSAGLTNPIKETQYFGPGTRLLVL.

This sequence joins TRBV10-3 and TRBJ2-1, with 11 bases aligning to TRBD2. Unmatched junction bases numbered 13, after V lost 7 bases and J lost 2 bases. The CDR3 sequence is 18 residues long. Looked up from germline, CDR1 is ENHRY and CDR2 is SYGVKD. This chain's CDR3 is CAITRGGLAGWAYNEQFF. CDR3 nucleotide sequence: TGTGCCATCACCCGGGGAGGACTAGCGGGTTGGGCCTACAATGAGCAGTTCTTC.

In DNA, the CDR3 is TGTGCCAGCAGTCTTGGACCGGGCACCGGGGAGCTGTTTTTT. This gives the protein CASSLGPGTGELFF. The chain combines TRBV28 with TRBJ2-2; D ambiguous. Per germline, CDR1 MDHEN and CDR2 SYDVKM. V gave up 5 bases and J gave up 4 bases, with 11 bases separating them. The CDR3 spans 14 residues.

This clonotype was observed a few times. The chain combines TRBV7-8 with TRBJ1-1; D is perhaps TRBD1 (6 bases). This CDR3 is built from 15 residues. The germline V and J ends were trimmed by 8 bases and 2 bases, with 18 bases remaining between them. Germline V CDR1 and CDR2: SGHVS, FQNEAQ. CDR3 nucleotide sequence: TGTGCCAGCGGCTCCAGGACAGTCGGAAACACTGAAGCTTTCTTT. Protein product: CASGSRTVGNTEAFF. Full variable domain (outside the CDR3, taken from reference TRBV7-8 and TRBJ1-1): GAGVSQSPRYKVAKRGQDVALRCDPISGHVSLFWYQQALGQGPEFLTYFQNEAQLDKSGLPSDRFFAERPEGSVSTLKIQRTQQEDSAVYLCASGSRTVGNTEAFFGQGTRLTVV.

The V call is TRBV14, the J call TRBJ2-7; no reliable D call. V lost 4 bases and J 2 bases, leaving 6 bases between the germline ends. The length of the CDR3 is 12 residues. Germline values: CDR1 SGHDN, CDR2 FVKESK. CDR3 DNA sequence: TGTGCCAGCAGCCGAGTCGCCTACGAGCAGTACTTC. Protein product: CASSRVAYEQYF.

Ten or more counts support this clonotype. This chain connects TRBV4-2 to TRBJ2-7, with TRBD1 matching 7 bases. With V trimmed by 8 bases and J by 5 bases, 9 bases remained unmatched. The germline CDR1 and CDR2 sequences are LGHNA and YNFKEQ. The CDR3 has 13 amino acids. In nucleotides, the CDR3 is TGTGCCAGCTTCGACAGGGTCACCAACGAGCAGTACTTC. This translates into CASFDRVTNEQYF.

The gene calls are TRBV29-1 and TRBJ2-2; TRBD1 is a possible D gene (5 bases). Per the germline V gene, CDR1 is SQVTM and CDR2 is ANQGSEA. The CDR3 is 14 amino acids. V lost 0 bases, J lost 1 base, and 6 bases lay in between. CDR3 in amino acids: CSVEETVNTGELFF. DNA for the CDR3: TGCAGCGTTGAAGAGACAGTGAACACCGGGGAGCTGTTTTTT.

At least ten counts were recorded for this clonotype. The rearrangement links TRBV20-1 to TRBJ2-5, with D perhaps TRBD1 (5 bases). Germline lookup yields CDR1 DFQATT and CDR2 SNEGSKA (reference sequence). This CDR3 has 14 residues. The V end lost 3 bases, the J end lost 2 bases, and 13 bases lay between the germline ends. CDR3 loop: CSASSPRAQETQYF. The CDR3 DNA sequence: TGCAGTGCTAGTTCGCCCAGGGCTCAAGAGACCCAGTACTTC.